This is a list of T cell receptor beta chains from one sample in a study of Ad26.COV2.S vaccination and SARS-CoV-2 variants. Generated by immunoSEQ multiplex PCR, the TCRdb table keeps only in-frame clones and is missing some. The data hold about 350,000 clones, with about 91% observed a single time. Specimen: peripheral blood, collected after recovery from COVID-19. The receptor set was obtained from a human donor who had recovered from COVID-19. CDR3s include the opening cysteine and the closing phenylalanine or tryptophan. D genes are given only for firm matches. The size field is filled for only some rows; it gives once, few, many or a size class.

>once|TRBJ2-3|.|TRBV21-1
CASSKVNGGHTDTQYF
TGTGCCAGCAGCAAAGTGAACGGGGGACACACAGATACGCAGTATTTT
>.|TRBJ2-5|.|TRBV12-5
CASGSGHQETQYF
TGTGCTAGTGGGTCAGGGCACCAAGAGACCCAGTACTTC
>.|TRBJ2-5|.|TRBV6-5
CASSKTGTQETQYF
TGTGCCAGCAGTAAGACGGGGACCCAAGAGACCCAGTACTTC
>.|TRBJ1-5|.|TRBV2
CASSVQGVDQPQHF
TGTGCCAGCAGTGTACAGGGCGTAGATCAGCCCCAGCATTTT
>.|TRBJ2-1|.|TRBV13
CASHNNLINEQFF
TGTGCCAGCCACAATAATTTAATCAATGAGCAGTTCTTC
>few|TRBJ1-6|.|TRBV2
CASSGTRGNSPLHF
TGTGCCAGCAGCGGGACGAGGGGGAATTCACCCCTCCACTTT
>.|TRBJ2-2|.|TRBV7-2
CASSVGPNTGELFF
TGTGCCAGCAGCGTGGGACCCAACACCGGGGAGCTGTTTTTT
>.|TRBJ1-2|.|TRBV7-2
CASSLEDRNYGYTF
TGTGCCAGCAGCTTAGAGGACAGAAACTATGGCTACACCTTC
>.|TRBJ2-7|.|TRBV18
CASSPFMGEPYEQYF
TGTGCCAGCTCACCATTTATGGGGGAGCCCTACGAGCAGTACTTC
>.|TRBJ1-3|.|TRBV9
CASSPNGNHGNTIYF
TGTGCCAGCAGCCCCAACGGGAATCATGGAAACACCATATATTTT
>.|TRBJ2-3|.|TRBV9
CASSVESGTTQDTQYF
TGTGCCAGCAGCGTAGAATCGGGGACAACCCAAGATACGCAGTATTTT
>.|TRBJ1-1|.|TRBV9
CASSGDTEAFF
TGTGCCAGCAGCGGTGACACTGAAGCTTTCTTT
>.|TRBJ2-5|.|TRBV7-2
CASSFRFQETQYF
TGTGCCAGCAGCTTTCGGTTCCAAGAGACCCAGTACTTC
>.|TRBJ1-6|.|TRBV7-2
CASSPKIDRAPLHF
TGTGCCAGCAGCCCCAAGATCGACAGAGCGCCCCTCCACTTT
>.|TRBJ2-2|TRBD1|TRBV27
CASSPTGDTGELFF
TGTGCCAGCAGTCCAACAGGGGACACCGGGGAGCTGTTTTTT
>.|TRBJ1-1|TRBD1|TRBV7-9
CASSSDRGWAEAFF
TGTGCCAGCAGCTCCGACAGGGGTTGGGCTGAAGCTTTCTTT
>.|TRBJ1-1|.|TRBV6-2/TRBV6-3
CASSYRITEAFF
TGTGCCAGCAGTTATCGAATAACTGAAGCTTTCTTT
>.|TRBJ1-2|.|TRBV6-6
CASSQGVGYTF
TGTGCCAGCAGCCAGGGAGTTGGCTACACCTTC
>.|TRBJ2-2|.|TRBV5-1
CASSSRITGELFF
TGCGCCAGCAGCTCGAGGATCACCGGGGAGCTGTTTTTT
>.|TRBJ2-3|.|TRBV7-2
CASSHRQTTDTQYF
TGTGCCAGCAGCCACCGCCAAACCACAGATACGCAGTATTTT
>.|TRBJ2-5|.|TRBV7-6
CASSPTYQETQYF
TGTGCCAGCAGCCCTACTTACCAAGAGACCCAGTACTTC
>once|TRBJ2-3|.|TRBV5-1
CASSLGAEAADTQYF
TGCGCCAGCAGCTTGGGGGCAGAGGCAGCAGATACGCAGTATTTT
>.|TRBJ2-7|.|TRBV7-9
CASTSTGVQGHEQYF
TGTGCCAGCACCTCAACGGGGGTACAGGGACACGAGCAGTACTTC
>.|TRBJ2-1|.|TRBV12-3/TRBV12-4
CASSLGSYNEQFF
TGTGCCAGCAGTTTGGGCTCCTACAATGAGCAGTTCTTC
>.|TRBJ1-5|.|TRBV6-5
CAIQRDNSNQPQHF
TGTGCCATCCAGCGAGATAATAGCAATCAGCCCCAGCATTTT
>.|TRBJ2-6|.|TRBV6-2/TRBV6-3
CASSQDRNSGANVLTF
TGTGCCAGCAGTCAAGACAGAAACTCTGGGGCCAACGTCCTGACTTTC
>.|TRBJ2-1|TRBD2|TRBV19
CASSALAGANEQFF
TGTGCCAGTAGTGCCTTAGCGGGGGCCAATGAGCAGTTCTTC
>.|TRBJ2-1|.|TRBV4-3
CASSQMTAADEQFF
TGCGCCAGCAGCCAAATGACGGCTGCGGATGAGCAGTTCTTC
>.|TRBJ1-1|.|TRBV16
CASSQLTGLNTEAFF
TGTGCCAGCAGCCAATTAACAGGCCTGAACACTGAAGCTTTCTTT
>.|TRBJ1-2|.|TRBV15
CATSRDLGSYGYTF
TGTGCCACCAGCAGAGACCTCGGGAGTTATGGCTACACCTTC
>.|TRBJ2-7|.|TRBV4-3
CASSQGAGGSYEQYF
TGCGCCAGCAGCCAAGGGGCAGGGGGGTCCTACGAGCAGTACTTC
>.|TRBJ2-1|TRBD1|TRBV18
CASSREQGARTMQQFF
TGTGCCAGCTCACGCGAACAGGGGGCCCGAACAATGCAGCAGTTCTTC
>.|TRBJ2-6|TRBD1|TRBV5-1
CASSAQGDLSGANVLTF
TGCGCCAGCAGCGCACAGGGGGACCTCTCTGGGGCCAACGTCCTGACTTTC
>.|TRBJ2-3|TRBD1|TRBV6-5
CASSLRDRSTDTQYF
TGTGCCAGCAGTTTGCGGGACAGGAGCACAGATACGCAGTATTTT
>.|TRBJ1-4|TRBD1|TRBV7-3
CATRGQTEKLFF
TGTGCCACCCGGGGACAGACCGAAAAACTGTTTTTT
>many|TRBJ1-2|.|TRBV6-6
CASSRDFHGYTF
TGTGCCAGCAGCAGGGACTTCCATGGCTACACCTTC
>once|TRBJ1-5|.|TRBV19
CASRDSFNQPQHF
TGTGCCAGTAGAGACAGTTTTAATCAGCCCCAGCATTTT
>once|TRBJ2-6|.|TRBV5-1
CASSQGHSGANVLTF
TGCGCCAGCAGCCAGGGGCACTCTGGGGCCAACGTCCTGACTTTC
>.|TRBJ1-1|TRBD1|TRBV28
CASHTGAPTEAFF
TGTGCCAGTCACACAGGGGCGCCCACTGAAGCTTTCTTT
>.|TRBJ1-3|.|TRBV5-1
CASSLQGGNTIYF
TGCGCCAGCAGCTTGCAGGGTGGGAACACCATATATTTT
>.|TRBJ1-5|.|TRBV6-1
CASSQAAGGRNQPQHF
TGTGCCAGCAGTCAAGCTGCCGGCGGACGCAATCAGCCCCAGCATTTT
>.|TRBJ2-1|.|TRBV6-6
CASSTKGTFNEQFF
TGTGCCAGCAGTACGAAAGGGACTTTCAATGAGCAGTTCTTC
>.|TRBJ2-5|TRBD1|TRBV19
CASSIRGQQQETQYF
TGTGCCAGTAGTATAAGGGGACAGCAACAAGAGACCCAGTACTTC
>.|TRBJ2-1|.|TRBV10-2
CASNIESSYNEQFF
TGCGCCAGCAACATAGAGAGCTCCTACAATGAGCAGTTCTTC
>once|TRBJ1-1|.|TRBV7-7
CASSQTQNTEAFF
TGTGCTAGCAGCCAGACCCAGAACACTGAAGCTTTCTTT
>.|TRBJ1-2|.|TRBV5-6
CASSLGGGGGYTF
TGTGCCAGCAGCTTGGGAGGAGGGGGTGGCTACACCTTC
>.|TRBJ2-4|.|TRBV11-2
CASSLVLALAKNIQYF
TGTGCCAGCAGCTTAGTTTTAGCCTTAGCCAAAAACATTCAGTACTTC
>once|TRBJ2-7|.|TRBV12-3/TRBV12-4
CASSRQSEYEQYF
TGTGCCAGCAGTCGACAGTCAGAGTACGAGCAGTACTTC
>.|TRBJ1-5|TRBD1|TRBV7-9
CASSSGQGGRNQPQHF
TGTGCCAGCAGCTCGGGACAGGGGGGACGCAATCAGCCCCAGCATTTT
>once|TRBJ2-5|TRBD1|TRBV6-6
CASRGQETQYF
TGTGCCAGTAGGGGGCAGGAGACCCAGTACTTC
>.|TRBJ2-1|.|TRBV9
CASSAGGRGGNEQFF
TGTGCCAGCAGCGCCGGGGGGCGAGGAGGCAATGAGCAGTTCTTC
>once|TRBJ2-5|TRBD2|TRBV7-6
CASSLGAAGGYETQYF
TGTGCCAGCAGCTTAGGAGCGGCGGGGGGCTACGAGACCCAGTACTTC
>.|TRBJ1-6|TRBD1|TRBV6-5
CASSYRQGRDSPLHF
TGTGCCAGCAGTTACCGACAGGGAAGAGATTCACCCCTCCACTTT
>once|TRBJ1-2|.|TRBV7-9
CASGSEGAYGYTF
TGTGCCAGCGGGTCGGAAGGTGCCTATGGCTACACCTTC
>few|TRBJ1-3|.|TRBV14
CASSPWEDSGNTIYF
TGTGCCAGCAGCCCCTGGGAGGACTCTGGAAACACCATATATTTT
>once|TRBJ2-7|.|TRBV10-3
CAISESQSYEQYF
TGTGCCATCAGTGAGTCACAGTCCTACGAGCAGTACTTC
>.|TRBJ1-4|.|TRBV7-2
CASSLAGAGRYEKLFF
TGTGCCAGCAGCTTAGCGGGAGCAGGGAGGTACGAAAAACTGTTTTTT
>.|TRBJ2-1|.|TRBV5-1
CASSTRQYGEQFF
TGCGCCAGCAGCACCCGACAGTACGGTGAGCAGTTCTTC
>.|TRBJ1-2|.|TRBV5-6
CASSFPQGRVPHGYTF
TGTGCCAGCAGCTTCCCGCAGGGTCGGGTACCACATGGCTACACCTTC
>.|TRBJ2-3|.|TRBV6-6
CATRGAKPTDTQYF
TGTGCCACCCGGGGCGCGAAACCCACAGATACGCAGTATTTT